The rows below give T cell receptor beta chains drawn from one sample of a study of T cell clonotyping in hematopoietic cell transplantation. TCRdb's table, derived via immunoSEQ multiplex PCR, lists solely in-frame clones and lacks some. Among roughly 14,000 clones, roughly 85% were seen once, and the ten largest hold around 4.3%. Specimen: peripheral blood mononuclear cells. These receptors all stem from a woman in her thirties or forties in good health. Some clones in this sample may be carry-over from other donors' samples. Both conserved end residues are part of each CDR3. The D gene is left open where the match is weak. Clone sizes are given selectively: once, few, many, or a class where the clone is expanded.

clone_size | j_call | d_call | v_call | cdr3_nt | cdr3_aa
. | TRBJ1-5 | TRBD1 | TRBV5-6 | TGTGCCAGCAGCTTGACTGGGACAGGGTTGGCCAATCAGCCCCAGCATTTT | CASSLTGTGLANQPQHF
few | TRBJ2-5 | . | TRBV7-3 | TGTGCCAGCAGCTTAACGCTTGGAGAGACCCAGTACTTC | CASSLTLGETQYF
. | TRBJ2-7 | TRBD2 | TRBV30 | TGTGCCTGGAGTCTCCTAGCGGGAGATGCTTACGAGCAGTACTTC | CAWSLLAGDAYEQYF
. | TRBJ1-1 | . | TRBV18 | TGTGCCAGCTCACCACCCTCAGTCACTGAAGCTTTCTTT | CASSPPSVTEAFF
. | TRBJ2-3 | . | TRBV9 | TGTGCCAGCAGCGTAACTAGCACAGATACGCAGTATTTT | CASSVTSTDTQYF
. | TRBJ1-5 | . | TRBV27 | TGTGCCAGCGGGGGGAGCAATCAGCCCCAGCATTTT | CASGGSNQPQHF
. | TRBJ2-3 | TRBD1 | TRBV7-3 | TGTGCCAGCAGCTCGACAGGGACGAGCACAGATACGCAGTATTTT | CASSSTGTSTDTQYF
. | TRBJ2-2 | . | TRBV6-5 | TGTGCCAGCAGTCCTGAGGCGACCGGGGAGCTGTTTTTT | CASSPEATGELFF
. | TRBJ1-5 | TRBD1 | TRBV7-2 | TGTGCCAGCAGCCGACAGGGAGGCAATCAGCCCCAGCATTTT | CASSRQGGNQPQHF
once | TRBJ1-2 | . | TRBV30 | TGTGCCTGGGTAGAAGGTGGAGGCTATGGCTACACCTTC | CAWVEGGGYGYTF
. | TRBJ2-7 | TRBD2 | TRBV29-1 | TGCAGCGTTGAAGAACTAGCGGGAGGAAGCGAGCAGTACTTC | CSVEELAGGSEQYF
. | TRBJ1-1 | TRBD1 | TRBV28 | TGTGCCAGCAGTTTTTTTTTGAGGGGGCACGGTGAAGCTTTCTTT | CASSFFLRGHGEAFF
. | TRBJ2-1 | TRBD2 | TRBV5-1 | TGCGCCAGCAGCCTAGCGGGAGCCTACAATGAGCAGTTCTTC | CASSLAGAYNEQFF
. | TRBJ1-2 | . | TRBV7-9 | TGTGCCAGCAGCTTAACCGTGGGACATGGCTACACCTTC | CASSLTVGHGYTF
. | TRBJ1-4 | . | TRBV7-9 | TGTGCCAGCAGCTTAGAGGCGACCCGCGCCAATGAAAAACTGTTTTTT | CASSLEATRANEKLFF
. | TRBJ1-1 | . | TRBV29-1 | TGCAGCGTCACGTTTCTGAACACTGAAGCTTTCTTT | CSVTFLNTEAFF
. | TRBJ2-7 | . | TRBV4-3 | TGCGCCAGCAGCCAGAGGGGAAGCTCCTACGAGCAGTACTTC | CASSQRGSSYEQYF
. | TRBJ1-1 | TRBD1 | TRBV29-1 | TGCAGCGTCCGCGACAGGGAGGGCACTGAAGCTTTCTTT | CSVRDREGTEAFF
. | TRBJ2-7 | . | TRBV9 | TGTGCCAGCAGCGTAGGAAGTCGTGATATCTACGAGCAGTACTTC | CASSVGSRDIYEQYF
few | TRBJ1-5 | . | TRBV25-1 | TGTGCCAGCAGCGGTAGCAATCAGCCCCAGCATTTT | CASSGSNQPQHF
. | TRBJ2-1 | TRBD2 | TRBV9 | TGTGCCAGCAGCGTGGGAGGGAATGGGAATGAGCAGTTCTTC | CASSVGGNGNEQFF
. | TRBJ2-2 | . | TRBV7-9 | TGTGCCAGCAGCCAGCAACAGGGAGTAAGCACCGGGGAGCTGTTTTTT | CASSQQQGVSTGELFF
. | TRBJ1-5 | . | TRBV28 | TGTGCCAGCGGGGGGAGCAATCAGCCCCAGCATTTT | CASGGSNQPQHF
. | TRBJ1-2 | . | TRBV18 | TGTGCCAGCTCACCTCCGTCGAGCTCGTCCTCTGGCTACACCTTC | CASSPPSSSSSGYTF
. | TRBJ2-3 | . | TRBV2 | TGTGCCAGCAGCCCCGGGGTGGGCACAGATACGCAGTATTTT | CASSPGVGTDTQYF
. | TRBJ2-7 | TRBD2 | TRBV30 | TGTGCCTGGAGGATGAACGGCGGGAGACCCTACGAGCAGTACTTC | CAWRMNGGRPYEQYF
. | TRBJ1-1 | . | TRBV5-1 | TGCGCCAGCAGCTTGGACAGGGCGCCGACTGAAGCTTTCTTT | CASSLDRAPTEAFF
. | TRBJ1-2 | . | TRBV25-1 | TGTGCCAGCAGGCAGAAGGGGGACGACTATGGCTACACCTTC | CASRQKGDDYGYTF
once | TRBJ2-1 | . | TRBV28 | TGTGCCAGCAGGCGGGACAGCTCCTACAATGAGCAGTTCTTC | CASRRDSSYNEQFF
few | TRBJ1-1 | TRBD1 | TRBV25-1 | TGTGCCAGCAGGAAACAGACAGGGCACACTGAAGCTTTCTTT | CASRKQTGHTEAFF